Below are 27 T cell receptor beta chains sequenced from a single sample in a study of blood T cell repertoires in COVID-19. Sequencing used immunoSEQ multiplex PCR; TCRdb keeps in-frame clones, though not all of them. Of some 17,000 clones in the sample, 87% were seen once. Sample: peripheral blood. Receptors originate from a man between 45 and 60 years old with active COVID-19.

J is TRBJ2-7 and V is TRBV28, with 9 positions matching TRBD2. The ends lost 6 bases at V and 1 base at J; junction bases unmatched: 4. Germline V gene data show CDR1 as MDHEN and CDR2 as SYDVKM. This CDR3 is built from 14 residues. This chain's CDR3 is CASRRTSASYEQYF. Written as DNA, the CDR3 is TGTGCCAGCAGAAGGACTAGCGCTTCCTACGAGCAGTACTTC.

This clone was counted once. The rearrangement uses TRBV7-3 and TRBJ2-6; tentatively, D is TRBD2 (5 bases). From germline, CDR1 is SGHTA and CDR2 FQGTGA. The CDR3 sequence is 15 residues long. Trimming took off 3 bases at V and 1 base at J, with 7 bases between the two ends. The CDR3 reads CASSFGVSGANVLTF. In DNA, the CDR3 is TGTGCCAGCAGCTTCGGGGTTTCTGGGGCCAACGTCCTGACTTTC.

The J gene is TRBJ2-1, the V gene TRBV7-3; TRBD1 aligns across 7 bases. Germline CDR1 and CDR2: SGHTA and FQGTGA. The CDR3 has 15 amino acids. Trimming took 0 bases from V and 3 from J; bases not matched to a gene: 2. The DNA of the CDR3 is TGTGCCAGCAGCTTAACCGGGACAGACTACAATGAGCAGTTCTTC. Amino acid sequence: CASSLTGTDYNEQFF. The entire variable domain, with the rest obtained from reference TRBV7-3 and TRBJ2-1, is as follows: GAGVSQTPSNKVTEKGKYVELRCDPISGHTALYWYRQSLGQGPEFLIYFQGTGAADDSGLPNDRFFAVRPEGSVSTLKIQRTERGDSAVYLCASSLTGTDYNEQFFGPGTRLTVL.

The rearrangement links TRBV19 to TRBJ2-1; no firm D call. CDR1 and CDR2 (germline): LNHDA, SQIVND (reference sequence). V gave up 4 bases and J gave up 6 bases, with 16 bases separating them. The CDR3 is made up of 15 amino acids. CDR3 nucleotides: TGTGCCAGTAGTAAAATACAAGTTAGCAGCAATGAGCAGTTCTTC. As protein: CASSKIQVSSNEQFF.

V and J are TRBV10-3 and TRBJ2-3; 11 bases map to TRBD2. CDR3 size: 17 residues. V lost 5 bases, J lost 1 base, and 8 bases stayed unmatched. Germline V gives CDR1 ENHRY, CDR2 SYGVKD. CDR3 nucleotide sequence: TGTGCCATCAGTTCTAGCGGGAGGATTAGTGGCACAGATACGCAGTATTTT. It yields the protein CAISSSGRISGTDTQYF.

J is TRBJ1-1 and V is TRBV27, with 8 bases matching TRBD1. J gave up 4 bases and V 5 bases, and 18 bases lay outside the gene matches. Germline CDR1 reads MNHEY; CDR2 reads SMNVEV (reference sequence). The CDR3 is made up of 18 amino acids. CDR3 sequence (DNA): TGTGCCAGCAGTCCCCGTAATAGTGCAGGGGGCGCGTCCACTGAAGCTTTCTTT. As protein: CASSPRNSAGGASTEAFF.

The chain joins TRBV28 to TRBJ2-1; 9 nucleotides agree with TRBD2. The CDR3 runs 15 residues. Looked up from germline, CDR1 is MDHEN and CDR2 is SYDVKM. J gave up 3 bases and V 6 bases, and 6 bases lay outside the gene matches. In nucleotides, the CDR3 is TGTGCCAGCAGACCCCGACTAGCGGACTACAATGAGCAGTTCTTC. It codes for CASRPRLADYNEQFF.

The gene calls are TRBV24-1 and TRBJ1-2; possibly TRBD1 for D (6 bases). The CDR3 runs to 13 residues. Per germline, CDR1 KGHDR and CDR2 SFDVKD. Between the trimmed V and J ends, which lost 1 base and 7 bases, there was a span of 9 bases. CDR3 nucleotides: TGTGCCACCAGTGATTTACAGGGAAGTGGCTACACCTTC. Encoded protein: CATSDLQGSGYTF.

The chain couples TRBV2 to TRBJ2-1; D unresolved. Germline CDR1 reads SNHLY; CDR2 reads FYNNEI. The CDR3 spans 11 residues. V was shortened by 7 bases and J by 4 bases, with 5 bases between the two germline ends. The CDR3 here is CASTAYNEQFF. CDR3 DNA sequence: TGTGCCAGCACAGCGTACAATGAGCAGTTCTTC.

The chain combines TRBV7-3 with TRBJ1-1; 9 positions agree with TRBD1. This CDR3 has 13 amino acids. The germline CDR1 and CDR2 sequences are SGHTA and FQGTGA. V was clipped by 2 bases and J by 7 bases; unmatched bases: 2. CDR3 nucleotides: TGTGCCAGCAGCTTAGGACAGGGGTTTGAAGCTTTCTTT. Encoded protein: CASSLGQGFEAFF.

The V call is TRBV28, the J call TRBJ1-5; possible D gene TRBD1, 5 bases. The germline gives CDR1 MDHEN, CDR2 SYDVKM. CDR3 length: 16 residues. Deletions cut 3 bases from V and 5 bases from J, with 17 bases between. CDR3 bases: TGTGCCAGCAGTTTCGTCGGCAGGGATCCCCATCAGCCCCAGCATTTT. Its protein product is CASSFVGRDPHQPQHF.

The chain employs TRBV18 and TRBJ2-7; D remains ambiguous. Germline CDR1 KGHSH, CDR2 LQKENI. V lost 3 bases and J lost 7, with 16 bases in between. There are 14 residues in the CDR3. This CDR3 is CASSPSVPSGEQYF. CDR3 DNA: TGTGCCAGCTCACCCAGCGTACCTTCTGGGGAGCAGTACTTC.

This chain links TRBV6-5 with TRBJ2-7, with D perhaps TRBD2 (5 bases). V gave up 8 bases and J gave up 5 bases, with 16 bases separating them. The CDR3 is made up of 13 amino acids. The germline gives CDR1 MNHEY, CDR2 SVGAGI. CDR3 in amino acids: CASRVLGADEQYF. CDR3 nucleotides: TGTGCCAGCCGAGTATTGGGAGCGGACGAGCAGTACTTC.

V and J are TRBV24-1 and TRBJ2-7; D is unclear. The V gene lost 3 bases and the J gene lost 0 bases, with 5 bases spanning the gap. CDR1 is KGHDR and CDR2 is SFDVKD in the germline V gene. The CDR3 runs to 13 residues. CDR3 residues: CATSDPSSYEQYF. Written as DNA, the CDR3 is TGTGCCACCAGTGATCCCAGCTCCTACGAGCAGTACTTC.

The chain combines TRBV7-2 with TRBJ2-7, with no clear D. Trimming removed 3 bases at V and 4 bases at J, with 13 bases between. The CDR3 is made up of 14 amino acids. The germline CDR1 and CDR2 sequences are SGHTA and FQGNSA. The CDR3 spells CASSLTSATYEQYF. CDR3 in DNA: TGTGCCAGCAGCTTGACTTCCGCCACATACGAGCAGTACTTC.

This clone has more than one count but fewer than ten. Germline and junction disagree at one end, which may indicate a read error. The chain employs TRBV7-2 and TRBJ2-7, with D perhaps matching TRBD2 (6 bases). Looked up from germline, CDR1 is SGHTA and CDR2 is FQGNSA. CDR3 length equals 12 residues. Written as DNA, the CDR3 is TGTGCCAGCACCGCCCTTTCCGGGACTTCTGTATTC. As protein: CASTALSGTSVF.

The chain has TRBV6-5 and TRBJ1-1; tentative D call: TRBD1 (6 bases). The CDR3 length is 14 residues. V was shortened by 2 bases and J by 1 base, with 8 bases between the two germline ends. Germline V CDR1 and CDR2: MNHEY, SVGAGI. The CDR3 DNA reads TGTGCCAGCAGTTACCTGACAGGGAACACTGAAGCTTTCTTT. It yields the protein CASSYLTGNTEAFF.

V and J are TRBV9 and TRBJ1-4; TRBD1 agrees at 8 bases. Per germline, CDR1 SGDLS and CDR2 YYNGEE. J was trimmed by 7 bases and V by 3 bases; bases with no gene match: 5. This CDR3 spans 14 amino acids. CDR3 protein: CASSAGGRGEKLFF. The DNA for the CDR3 is TGTGCCAGCAGCGCAGGGGGCAGAGGTGAAAAACTGTTTTTT.

V usage is TRBV6-2 or TRBV6-3 and J usage is TRBJ2-7; 9 nucleotides match TRBD2. V dropped 4 bases and J dropped 6; count of bases not matched to a gene: 13. The CDR3 sequence is 16 residues long. Germline CDR1 MNHEY, CDR2 SVGEGT. The CDR3 region is CASSSLAGSGSGEQYF. In DNA, the CDR3 is TGTGCCAGCAGTTCTCTAGCGGGGAGCGGGTCGGGCGAGCAGTACTTC.

The chain carries TRBV5-1 and TRBJ1-4; D may be TRBD1 (5 bases). The germline gives CDR1 SGHRS, CDR2 YFSETQ. V lost 3 bases and J 3 bases, leaving 9 bases between the germline ends. The CDR3 runs to 14 residues. CDR3 sequence (DNA): TGCGCCAGCAGCTCAGGGCTAGCTAATGAAAAACTGTTTTTT. This sequence encodes CASSSGLANEKLFF. The full variable domain, its missing parts supplied by reference TRBV5-1 and TRBJ1-4, is KAGVTQTPRYLIKTRGQQVTLSCSPISGHRSVSWYQQTPGQGLQFLFEYFSETQRNKGNFPGRFSGRQFSNSRSEMNVSTLELGDSALYLCASSSGLANEKLFFGSGTQLSVL.

The chain employs TRBV28 and TRBJ1-2, with 11 nucleotides matching TRBD1. The CDR3 totals 16 residues. Germline CDR1 and CDR2: MDHEN and SYDVKM. Unmatched junction bases numbered 9, after V lost 5 bases and J lost 4 bases. CDR3 nucleotide sequence: TGTGCCAGCAGTCTGGTACGGACAGGGGGCGGCTATGGCTACACCTTC. Translating it yields CASSLVRTGGGYGYTF.

The chain links TRBV7-2 to TRBJ1-2; 9 nucleotides align to TRBD1. Per germline, CDR1 SGHTA and CDR2 FQGNSA. J was trimmed by 3 bases and V by 5 bases; bases with no gene match: 4. This CDR3 spans 14 amino acids. Here the CDR3 reads CASSDGTGHYGYTF. CDR3 DNA sequence: TGTGCCAGCAGCGACGGGACAGGGCACTATGGCTACACCTTC.

The chain links TRBV7-8 to TRBJ1-5, with a weak D call TRBD1 (5 bases). CDR3 length: 16 amino acids. Germline assignment: CDR1 SGHVS and CDR2 FQNEAQ. Trimming removed 1 base from V and 6 bases from J, with 16 bases in between. CDR3 residues: CASSLGPGLIVQPQHF. The CDR3 nucleotides are TGTGCCAGCAGCTTAGGACCAGGGCTTATCGTTCAGCCCCAGCATTTT.

The V gene is TRBV7-8, the J gene TRBJ2-7, with TRBD2 matching over 7 bases. This CDR3 region has 16 residues. Germline lookup yields CDR1 SGHVS and CDR2 FQNEAQ. V shed 5 bases and J 2 bases; nucleotides not matched to a gene: 12. CDR3 in amino acids: CASSGLPSGNTYEQYF. The CDR3, as DNA: TGTGCCAGCAGCGGACTACCGAGCGGGAATACCTACGAGCAGTACTTC.

The V and J genes are TRBV19 and TRBJ2-1; TRBD2 might be the D (5 bases). Germline CDR1 is LNHDA and CDR2 is SQIVND (reference sequence). Trimming took off 6 bases at V and 5 bases at J, with 14 bases between the two ends. The length of the CDR3 is 14 residues. The DNA for the CDR3 is TGTGCCAGTAGCTCTTGGGCAGCGGACAATGAGCAGTTCTTC. Translation: CASSSWAADNEQFF.

The chain is built from TRBV19 and TRBJ1-4, with 8 positions matching TRBD1. Germline trimming cut 6 bases from V and 6 bases from J; bases unmatched to any gene: 9. The CDR3 has 15 residues. CDR1 and CDR2 (germline): LNHDA, SQIVND (reference sequence). CDR3 region: CASSTGQGRYEKLFF. The CDR3 bases are TGTGCCAGTAGCACCGGACAGGGACGATATGAAAAACTGTTTTTT.

This chain connects TRBV21-1 to TRBJ2-1; the table gives TRBD2 as D, unverified against the DNA. TRBV21-1 counts as a pseudogene. The CDR3 length is 16 residues. Here the CDR3 reads CASSKGESPCTNEQFF. The CDR3, as DNA: TGTGCCAGCAGCAAAGGAGAATCCCCTTGTACGAATGAGCAGTTCTTC.